A single sample is the source of the 24 T cell receptor beta chains below, sequenced in a study of cytomegalovirus exposure and HLA in healthy donors. The PCR made use of 60 Vbeta and 13 Jbeta primers. Assay: immunoSEQ multiplex PCR; the TCRdb copy retains only in-frame clones and omits some. The data show 90,000 to 110,000 clones, roughly 15% seen once. The specimen was PBMCs. These receptor sequences come from a female donor in good health and CMV-seronegative.

This clone was picked up a small number of times. The genes are TRBV15 and TRBJ1-2; 7 bases fit TRBD1. V lost 5 bases to trimming and J lost 5 bases; unmatched junction nucleotides: 5. This CDR3 is built from 13 residues. From germline, CDR1 is LNHNV and CDR2 YYDKDF (reference sequence). The CDR3 is CATSPGQLYGYTF. In DNA form, the CDR3 reads TGTGCCACCAGCCCGGGACAGCTATATGGCTACACCTTC.

In this sample, this clone turned up a few times. The gene calls are TRBV4-1 and TRBJ1-2; 7 bases agree with TRBD1. J was trimmed by 13 bases and V by 2 bases; bases with no gene match: 16. The CDR3 covers 15 residues. The germline V gene encodes CDR1 MGHRA and CDR2 YSYEKL. CDR3: CASSQPTGPPLGSTF. CDR3 nucleotide sequence: TGCGCCAGCAGCCAACCGACAGGGCCCCCCCTTGGGAGCACCTTC.

As to this clone: Distinct nucleotide sequences in the sample also encode this CDR3. The rearrangement uses TRBV29-1 and TRBJ1-3; D not resolved. Germline V CDR1 and CDR2: SQVTM, ANQGSEA. This CDR3 is built from 12 residues. The V end was cut by 6 bases, the J end by 0 bases, with 6 bases between. The CDR3 is CSVRDSGNTIYF. The DNA for the CDR3 is TGCAGCGTCCGGGACTCTGGAAACACCATATATTTT.

This chain links TRBV28 with TRBJ1-5; 11 bases are shared with TRBD1. In germline, CDR1 is MDHEN, CDR2 SYDVKM. The trim removed 7 bases at V and 1 base at J, leaving 12 bases unmatched. The CDR3 consists of 18 residues. The CDR3 DNA reads as TGTGCCAGCACCGAGCCGGGACAGGGGGGTCTAAGCAATCAGCCCCAGCATTTT. As protein: CASTEPGQGGLSNQPQHF.

The J gene is TRBJ2-1, the V gene TRBV5-4; D might be TRBD2 (6 bases). This CDR3 is built from 13 residues. V was cut by 0 bases and J by 10 bases, with 11 bases left in between. Germline loops: CDR1 SGHNT, CDR2 YYREEE (reference sequence). CDR3 sequence: CASSLALEGEQFF. The CDR3 coding sequence is TGTGCCAGCAGCTTGGCCTTGGAGGGGGAGCAGTTCTTC.

V and J are TRBV27 and TRBJ2-7; 11 nucleotides agree with TRBD1. The V segment lost 4 bases and the J segment 3 bases; nucleotides outside the gene matches: 5. This CDR3 comprises 15 residues. In germline, CDR1 is MNHEY, CDR2 SMNVEV (reference sequence). CDR3 in amino acids: CASSSTGTGGYEQYF. The CDR3 DNA reads as TGTGCCAGCAGTTCGACCGGGACAGGGGGCTACGAGCAGTACTTC.

This clone was counted only a few times. This chain uses TRBV2 with TRBJ2-7; 9 bases line up with TRBD1. CDR3 length: 17 amino acids. Unmatched junction bases numbered 13, after V lost 5 bases and J lost 2 bases. Germline CDR1 reads SNHLY; CDR2 reads FYNNEI. CDR3 residues: CASSPGTGKGPTYEQYF. The CDR3 coding sequence is TGTGCCAGCAGTCCCGGGACAGGGAAGGGCCCAACCTACGAGCAGTACTTC.

This clone was observed a handful of times. This rearrangement joins TRBV19 to TRBJ2-7; 7 bases are a match to TRBD2. In germline, CDR1 is LNHDA, CDR2 SQIVND (reference sequence). Trimming at V came to 3 bases and at J to 5 bases, leaving 4 bases not matched to a gene. The length of the CDR3 is 13 residues. The CDR3 here is CASSMWGGNEQYF. In DNA, the CDR3 is TGTGCCAGTAGTATGTGGGGAGGGAACGAGCAGTACTTC.

The V call is TRBV28, the J call TRBJ2-1, with 14 bases lining up with TRBD2. The CDR3 sequence is 17 residues long. The V segment lost 4 bases and the J segment 0 bases; nucleotides outside the gene matches: 2. Per germline, CDR1 MDHEN and CDR2 SYDVKM. In DNA form, the CDR3 reads TGTGCCAGCAGTTGGGGGACTAGCGGGAGCTCCTACAATGAGCAGTTCTTC. Its protein product is CASSWGTSGSSYNEQFF.

The table lists this clone with a few counts. The genes are TRBV11-2 and TRBJ2-7; 13 bases map to TRBD2. The trim removed 3 bases at V and 2 bases at J, leaving 4 bases unmatched. The CDR3 totals 16 residues. CDR1 is SGHAT and CDR2 is FQNNGV in the germline V gene. This chain's CDR3 is CASSFGTSGTTYEQYF. The CDR3 nucleotides are TGTGCCAGCAGCTTCGGGACTAGCGGGACCACCTACGAGCAGTACTTC. Full variable domain (rest looked up from reference TRBV11-2 and TRBJ2-7): EAGVAQSPRYKIIEKRQSVAFWCNPISGHATLYWYQQILGQGPKLLIQFQNNGVVDDSQLPKDRFSAERLKGVDSTLKIQPAKLEDSAVYLCASSFGTSGTTYEQYFGPGTRLTVT.

This clone has only a few counts. V gene TRBV5-6 combines with J gene TRBJ1-2, with D tentatively TRBD1 (5 bases). The CDR3 has 12 residues. The V end lost 0 bases, the J end lost 8 bases, and 8 bases lay between the germline ends. In germline, CDR1 is SGHDT, CDR2 YYEEEE. CDR3 in DNA: TGTGCCAGCAGCTTGGCAGGGCCCGGCTACACCTTC. Protein product: CASSLAGPGYTF.

This clone was counted only a few times. V and J are TRBV19 and TRBJ1-1; 11 bases map to TRBD1. V lost 8 bases to trimming and J lost 4 bases; unmatched junction nucleotides: 15. This CDR3 has 17 amino acids. CDR1 is LNHDA and CDR2 is SQIVND in the germline V gene (reference sequence). The CDR3 region is CASWARTGGDGGTEAFF. The CDR3 nucleotides are TGTGCCAGTTGGGCCCGGACAGGGGGCGACGGGGGCACTGAAGCTTTCTTT.

This clone has a handful of counts. The chain employs TRBV19 and TRBJ1-2; no definite D call. The CDR3 has 12 amino acids. V was pared by 3 bases and J by 6 bases, with 8 bases between. The germline CDR1 and CDR2 sequences are LNHDA and SQIVND (reference sequence). CDR3 region: CASSIAGDGYTF. Written as DNA, the CDR3 is TGTGCCAGTAGTATTGCCGGGGATGGCTACACCTTC.

The CDR3 loop is CASSLGSGDRHEQYF. The CDR3, as DNA: TGCGCCAGCAGCTTGGGGTCAGGGGATCGCCACGAGCAGTACTTC. The chain joins TRBV5-1 to TRBJ2-7; tentative D call: TRBD1 (6 bases). This CDR3 has 15 amino acids. The V end lost 0 bases, the J end lost 5 bases, and 15 bases lay between the germline ends. From germline, CDR1 is SGHRS and CDR2 YFSETQ.

The chain employs TRBV18 and TRBJ2-3; D gene uncertain. The CDR3 runs 13 residues. V gave up 3 bases and J gave up 0 bases, with 4 bases separating them. Germline CDR1 and CDR2: KGHSH and LQKENI. The CDR3: CASSPPSTDTQYF. The CDR3 DNA reads as TGTGCCAGCTCACCCCCTAGCACAGATACGCAGTATTTT.

This chain connects TRBV4-3 to TRBJ2-1; the match to TRBD2 covers 14 bases. Germline loops: CDR1 LGHNA, CDR2 YSLEER. This CDR3 has 20 amino acids. Unmatched junction bases numbered 8, after V lost 0 bases and J lost 1 base. The DNA for the CDR3 is TGCGCCAGCAGCCAAGAGAGACTAGCGGGAGGGCCTCTTTCCTACAATGAGCAGTTCTTC. Translating it yields CASSQERLAGGPLSYNEQFF.

The rearrangement uses TRBV30 and TRBJ2-7; D gene unclear. The ends were cut back, 0 bases at V and 6 bases at J, with 12 bases in the middle. The germline V gene has CDR1 GTSNPN and CDR2 SVGIG (reference sequence). The CDR3 extends over 13 amino acids. CDR3 loop: CAWSVHPTSEQYF. The DNA for the CDR3 is TGTGCCTGGAGTGTGCACCCCACCAGCGAGCAGTACTTC.

The V and J genes are TRBV7-9 and TRBJ2-5, with D possibly TRBD2 on 6 matching bases. Trimming took off 1 base at V and 9 bases at J, with 12 bases between the two ends. CDR3 length: 13 residues. CDR1 is SEHNR, CDR2 FQNEAQ, per germline (reference sequence). The CDR3, as DNA: TGTGCCAGCAGCTTAGGCGCGGGGAAGGCCCAGTACTTC. Protein product: CASSLGAGKAQYF. Full variable domain (outside the CDR3, taken from reference TRBV7-9 and TRBJ2-5): DTGVSQNPRHKITKRGQNVTFRCDPISEHNRLYWYRQTLGQGPEFLTYFQNEAQLEKSRLLSDRFSAERPKGSFSTLEIQRTEQGDSAMYLCASSLGAGKAQYFGPGTRLLVL.

The CDR3 DNA sequence: TGCAGTGCGGGAGGACTGGCCGAGCAGTACTTC. It specifies CSAGGLAEQYF. The chain employs TRBV20-1 and TRBJ2-7, with a tentative D call TRBD2 (6 bases). Germline V gives CDR1 DFQATT, CDR2 SNEGSKA (reference sequence). CDR3 length equals 11 residues. Trimming removed 6 bases from V and 6 bases from J, with 12 bases in between.

The chain joins TRBV19 to TRBJ1-1; D not resolved. Germline CDR1 LNHDA, CDR2 SQIVND (reference sequence). V was clipped by 1 base and J by 1 base, with 13 bases between them. The CDR3 loop spans 16 amino acids. The DNA of the CDR3 is TGTGCCAGTAGTATAGCGGCCCGACTTTCGAACACTGAAGCTTTCTTT. It encodes CASSIAARLSNTEAFF.

The J gene is TRBJ2-7, the V gene TRBV5-1; 8 nucleotides agree with TRBD2. The germline CDR1 and CDR2 sequences are SGHRS and YFSETQ. This CDR3 has 17 amino acids. The ends lost 0 bases at V and 0 bases at J; junction bases unmatched: 8. Here the CDR3 DNA reads TGCGCCAGCAGCTTGGTGGGAGCGGGGGTCAGCTCCTACGAGCAGTACTTC. Encoded protein: CASSLVGAGVSSYEQYF.

The chain links TRBV14 to TRBJ2-7, with a possible D match to TRBD1 (5 bases). Germline V gives CDR1 SGHDN, CDR2 FVKESK. The CDR3 runs to 12 residues. The V end was cut by 2 bases, the J end by 4 bases, with 6 bases between. CDR3 region: CASSQQGYEQYF. The CDR3 DNA is TGTGCCAGCAGCCAACAGGGATACGAGCAGTACTTC.

The J gene is TRBJ2-3, the V gene TRBV30; 12 bases line up with TRBD2. This CDR3 spans 14 amino acids. The trim removed 2 bases at V and 5 bases at J, leaving 2 bases unmatched. Germline V gives CDR1 GTSNPN, CDR2 SVGIG (reference sequence). The CDR3 nucleotides are TGTGCCTGGAGTCTAGCGGGGGGGCTAGATACGCAGTATTTT. This codes for CAWSLAGGLDTQYF. The whole variable domain, remainder taken from reference TRBV30 and TRBJ2-3, is SQTIHQWPATLVQPVGSPLSLECTVEGTSNPNLYWYRQAAGRGLQLLFYSVGIGQISSEVPQNLSASRPQDRQFILSSKKLLLSDSGFYLCAWSLAGGLDTQYFGPGTRLTVL.

The table lists this clone with a few counts. CDR3 in DNA: TGTGCCAGCAGCTCCGGCAGGGGGGTCCCTAGCTATGGCTACACCTTC. Amino acids: CASSSGRGVPSYGYTF. The chain carries TRBV7-9 and TRBJ1-2, with 7 bases fitting TRBD1. CDR3 length equals 16 residues. The J segment lost 4 bases and the V segment lost 4 bases, leaving 12 bases of the junction unmatched. Per germline, CDR1 SEHNR and CDR2 FQNEAQ (reference sequence).